This is a list of T cell receptor beta chains from one sample in a study of identical twins. MiXCR was run by TCRdb on the 5' RACE reads, yielding one entry per CDR3 protein. The sample carries hundreds of thousands of distinct CDR3 sequences, around 6% recorded once. The specimen sequenced was naive T cells sorted from blood. Every receptor here comes from a man between 18 and 29 years old in good health. Each CDR3 is given with its conserved first and last residue. The D gene is left open where the match is weak. Clone size, where shown, is once, few, many, or a class for clones that have expanded.

J,V,D,size,DNA,CDR3
TRBJ2-1,TRBV6-1,TRBD1,many,TGTGCCAGCAGTGTCTCCCGGGACAGGGAGTTCTTC,CASSVSRDREFF
TRBJ2-3,TRBV4-3,TRBD2,many,TGCGCCAGCAGCCTCGAGCAGCGGGGGACAGATACGCAGTATTTT,CASSLEQRGTDTQYF
TRBJ1-5,TRBV6-2/TRBV6-3,.,.,TGTGCCAGCAGCCACAGGGATCAGCCCCAGCATTTT,CASSHRDQPQHF
TRBJ2-6,TRBV5-1,.,many,TGCGCCAGCAGCCCGGACAGTTTATCTGGGGCCAACGTCCTGACTTTC,CASSPDSLSGANVLTF
TRBJ2-2,TRBV10-1,TRBD1,many,TGCGCCAGCAGACGGACAGGGGATAACACCGGGGAGCTGTTTTTT,CASRRTGDNTGELFF
TRBJ2-7,TRBV5-1,.,many,TGCGCCAGCAGCCAGGGAGGAATTATCTCCTACGAGCAGTACTTC,CASSQGGIISYEQYF
TRBJ2-2,TRBV13,.,many,TGTGCCAGCAGCTACGGTAGGACCACCGGGGAGCTGTTTTTT,CASSYGRTTGELFF
TRBJ2-5,TRBV20-1,.,many,TGCAGTGCTAGAGATTCCAGGGGATCGTTGGAGACCCAGTACTTC,CSARDSRGSLETQYF
TRBJ2-7,TRBV7-2,.,.,TGTGCCAGCAGCTTAACAGGGCACAGGCAGTACTTC,CASSLTGHRQYF
TRBJ2-3,TRBV29-1,.,many,TGCAGCGTTGTCGGGTCTTCACAGGCAGATACGCAGTATTTT,CSVVGSSQADTQYF
TRBJ2-1,TRBV18,TRBD2,few,TGTGCCAGCTCGCGGGGACTAGCGGACTCCTACAATGAGCAGTTCTTC,CASSRGLADSYNEQFF
TRBJ2-1,TRBV20-1,TRBD2,.,TGCAGTGCTAGAGAGAGCGGGAGGGGAACCGTCCGGTTCTTC,CSARESGRGTVRFF
TRBJ1-2,TRBV5-1,.,many,TGCGCCAGCAGCTTGTTGAGACAGCCTAACTATGGCTACACCTTC,CASSLLRQPNYGYTF
TRBJ1-5,TRBV4-2,.,few,TGTGCCAGCAGCCCCGGACCCTTGGGTCAGCCCCAGCATTTT,CASSPGPLGQPQHF
TRBJ2-1,TRBV7-9,TRBD2,many,TGTGCCAGCAGCCGGACTAGCGGGAGAATCAATGAGCAGTTCTTC,CASSRTSGRINEQFF
TRBJ2-2,TRBV7-6,TRBD2,many,TGTGCCAGCAGCTCAGAGGCTCTAGCGGCCGGGGAGCTGTTTTTT,CASSSEALAAGELFF
TRBJ2-1,TRBV13,TRBD2,few,TGTGCCAGCAGCGGGCGGCTAGCGGGGGACAATGAGCAGTTCTTC,CASSGRLAGDNEQFF
TRBJ2-4,TRBV4-3,TRBD2,.,TGCGCCAGCAGCCAAGAACTAGCGGGAAACATTCAGTACTTC,CASSQELAGNIQYF
TRBJ2-1,TRBV20-1,TRBD2,few,TGCAGTGCTACCGGGACTAGATTTAATGAGCAGTTCTTC,CSATGTRFNEQFF
TRBJ2-1,TRBV6-2/TRBV6-3,.,.,TGTGCCAGCAGGAAGGACTGGGCGTACAATGAGCAGTTCTTC,CASRKDWAYNEQFF
TRBJ2-3,TRBV6-1,.,many,TGTGCCAGCACCCCCGCGGAGTGGGGCACAGATACGCAGTATTTT,CASTPAEWGTDTQYF
TRBJ1-4,TRBV18,.,few,TGTGCCAGCTCACCATATCGGGAAAAACTGTTTTTT,CASSPYREKLFF
TRBJ2-7,TRBV12-3/TRBV12-4,.,many,TGTGCCAGCAGCAACCCCCGGGACTACGAGCAGTACTTC,CASSNPRDYEQYF
TRBJ1-1,TRBV6-1,TRBD1,many,TGTGCCAGCAAAAGACAGGGTATGAACACTGAAGCTTTCTTT,CASKRQGMNTEAFF